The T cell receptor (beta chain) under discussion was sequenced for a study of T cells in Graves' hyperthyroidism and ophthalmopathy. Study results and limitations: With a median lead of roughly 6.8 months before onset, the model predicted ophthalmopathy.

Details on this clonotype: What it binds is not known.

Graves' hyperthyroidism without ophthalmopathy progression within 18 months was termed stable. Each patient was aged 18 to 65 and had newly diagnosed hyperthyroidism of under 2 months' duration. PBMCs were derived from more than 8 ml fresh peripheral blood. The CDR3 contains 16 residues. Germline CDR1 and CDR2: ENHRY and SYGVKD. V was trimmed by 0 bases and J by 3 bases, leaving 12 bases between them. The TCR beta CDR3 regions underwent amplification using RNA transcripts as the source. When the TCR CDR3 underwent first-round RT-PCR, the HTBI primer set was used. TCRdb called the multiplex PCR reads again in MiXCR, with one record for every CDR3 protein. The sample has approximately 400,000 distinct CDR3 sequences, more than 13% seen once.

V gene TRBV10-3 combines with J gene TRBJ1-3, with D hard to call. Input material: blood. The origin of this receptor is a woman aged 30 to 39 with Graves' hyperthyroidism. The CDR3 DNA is TGTGCCATCAGTGAGTCAGGAACCTCTAGTGGAAACACCATATATTTT. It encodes CAISESGTSSGNTIYF.